These 21 T cell receptor beta chains came from one sample sequenced in a study of CD4 T cells in relation to SARS-CoV-2 and coronaviruses. Before the COVID-19 pandemic, during about 2010-2018, CD4+ T cells were taken from unexposed donors. Isolation of CD4+ T cells took place after about 10 days in culture. These TCRs are of unknown antigen specificity. Data came from immunoSEQ multiplex PCR; TCRdb stores just in-frame clones and leaves some out. Among about 27,000 clones, just under 75% were seen once, and the ten largest hold about a fifth. The source material was CD4+ T cells from PBMCs, cultured in vitro. These receptors originate from a human donor in good health.

The J gene is TRBJ2-7, the V gene TRBV3-1 (or the pseudogene TRBV3-2), with TRBD1 matching over 11 bases. There are 14 residues in the CDR3. The germline V gene has CDR1 LGHDT and CDR2 YNNKEL (reference sequence). Trimming took 6 bases from V and 1 from J; bases not matched to a gene: 2. Here the CDR3 reads CASRGTGGSYEQYF. The CDR3 region has the DNA TGTGCCAGCAGGGGGACAGGGGGGTCCTACGAGCAGTACTTC.

The V gene is TRBV4-3, the J gene TRBJ1-2, with a possible D match to TRBD1 (6 bases). Germline values: CDR1 LGHNA, CDR2 YSLEER. Trimming left V 0 bases short and J 4 bases short, with 9 bases between. The CDR3 has 14 residues. The CDR3 DNA reads as TGCGCCAGCAGCCAAGATACAGGGACCTATGGCTACACCTTC. Its protein is CASSQDTGTYGYTF.

The chain joins TRBV5-1 to TRBJ2-1, with D possibly matching TRBD2 (5 bases). The CDR3 loop spans 16 amino acids. Germline assignment: CDR1 SGHRS and CDR2 YFSETQ. V dropped 0 bases and J dropped 8 bases, with 18 bases sitting between them. In DNA, the CDR3 is TGCGCCAGCAGCTTGGCACGACTATATTCGAGAGATGAGCAGTTCTTC. This translates into CASSLARLYSRDEQFF.

The gene calls are TRBV27 and TRBJ2-5; 7 positions match TRBD1. The CDR3 has 15 residues. CDR1 MNHEY and CDR2 SMNVEV come from the germline V gene (reference sequence). The J segment lost 0 bases and the V segment lost 3 bases, leaving 4 bases of the junction unmatched. The CDR3 protein is CASSLDRTYQETQYF. The CDR3 region has the DNA TGTGCCAGCAGTTTGGACAGGACTTACCAAGAGACCCAGTACTTC.

This chain connects TRBV2 to TRBJ1-4; D is possibly TRBD1 (5 bases). The CDR3 totals 13 residues. V was trimmed by 2 bases and J by 7 bases, leaving 8 bases between them. CDR1 and CDR2 from the germline V gene are SNHLY and FYNNEI. The CDR3 sequence is CASSEQGFEKLFF. The CDR3 DNA sequence: TGTGCCAGCAGTGAACAGGGTTTTGAAAAACTGTTTTTT.

This chain joins TRBV18 and TRBJ2-3; perhaps D is TRBD1 or TRBD2 (5 bases each). Trimming pared 0 bases from V and 8 bases from J, leaving 18 bases between. CDR1 and CDR2 from the germline V gene are KGHSH and LQKENI. The CDR3 consists of 16 residues. The CDR3 reads CASSPPGRVQRGTQYF. For the CDR3, the DNA is TGTGCCAGCTCACCACCGGGCAGGGTTCAGAGGGGTACGCAGTATTTT.

This chain uses TRBV4-1 with TRBJ2-2; D ambiguous. The germline V and J ends were trimmed by 1 base and 6 bases, with 21 bases remaining between them. The CDR3 consists of 18 residues. The V gene's germline CDR1 is MGHRA and CDR2 YSYEKL. CDR3 DNA sequence: TGCGCCAGCAGCCAAGTCCAACCCGGAAACCTAGACGCCGGGGAGCTGTTTTTT. Amino acids: CASSQVQPGNLDAGELFF.

This clone was detected once. J is TRBJ2-3 and V is TRBV4-3; weak D call: TRBD2 (5 bases). Germline CDR1 and CDR2: LGHNA and YSLEER. The CDR3 is 18 amino acids. The V end lost 0 bases, the J end lost 0 bases, and 16 bases lay between the germline ends. The CDR3 region has the DNA TGCGCCAGCAGCCAAGATCGGTCCCGTTGGACTAGCACAGATACGCAGTATTTT. This codes for CASSQDRSRWTSTDTQYF.

The V and J genes are TRBV19 and TRBJ2-3, with 10 bases fitting TRBD1. Germline V gives CDR1 LNHDA, CDR2 SQIVND (reference sequence). The CDR3 loop spans 16 amino acids. The trim removed 5 bases at V and 4 bases at J, leaving 9 bases unmatched. CDR3 bases: TGTGCCAGTAGTTTGACAGGGGGCAGAGGGGCAGATACGCAGTATTTT. It translates to CASSLTGGRGADTQYF.

This clone has a handful of counts. The chain recombines TRBV7-9 with TRBJ1-1; tentative D call: TRBD1 (5 bases). Trimming took 2 bases from V and 3 from J, leaving 13 bases between them. The CDR3 runs 15 residues. Germline V gene data show CDR1 as SEHNR and CDR2 as FQNEAQ (reference sequence). CDR3 in amino acids: CASSLMTVSDTEAFF. The CDR3 bases are TGTGCCAGCAGCTTAATGACAGTTTCGGACACTGAAGCTTTCTTT.

The rearrangement links TRBV3-1 (or the pseudogene TRBV3-2) to TRBJ1-5; no clear D. V was cut by 1 base and J by 3 bases, with 13 bases left in between. The CDR3 spans 16 residues. The germline V gene has CDR1 LGHDT and CDR2 YNNKEL (reference sequence). The CDR3 DNA reads as TGTGCCAGCAGCCAAGGACACCGGGCCCTCAATCAGCCCCAGCATTTT. It translates to CASSQGHRALNQPQHF.

V usage is TRBV11-2 and J usage is TRBJ1-1; D is uncertain. The CDR3 runs to 16 residues. The germline V and J ends were trimmed by 3 bases and 2 bases, with 16 bases remaining between them. Germline lookup yields CDR1 SGHAT and CDR2 FQNNGV. CDR3 sequence (DNA): TGTGCCAGCAGCTTCCCCTCGGGCCAGACAAACACTGAAGCTTTCTTT. Its protein is CASSFPSGQTNTEAFF.

This chain joins TRBV5-1 and TRBJ2-5; D possibly corresponds to TRBD1 (5 bases). With 5 bases removed from V and 3 bases from J, the gap between germline ends came to 8 bases. The CDR3 runs 12 residues. Germline V gives CDR1 SGHRS, CDR2 YFSETQ. The CDR3: CASSATEETQYF. In DNA form, the CDR3 reads TGCGCCAGCAGTGCGACAGAAGAGACCCAGTACTTC. Full variable domain (outside the CDR3, taken from reference TRBV5-1 and TRBJ2-5): KAGVTQTPRYLIKTRGQQVTLSCSPISGHRSVSWYQQTPGQGLQFLFEYFSETQRNKGNFPGRFSGRQFSNSRSEMNVSTLELGDSALYLCASSATEETQYFGPGTRLLVL.

This clone was counted between two and nine times. The rearrangement links TRBV24-1 to TRBJ2-2; D is perhaps TRBD2 (5 bases). The V and J ends lost 9 bases and 7 bases respectively, with 14 bases between them. CDR1 KGHDR and CDR2 SFDVKD come from the germline V gene. This CDR3 comprises 13 residues. CDR3 sequence reads: CATASSAGGELFF. The CDR3 nucleotides read TGTGCCACCGCGTCGTCGGCGGGCGGGGAGCTGTTTTTT.

The CDR3 sequence: CASVDPTDYGYTF. DNA for the CDR3: TGTGCCAGCGTTGACCCTACGGACTATGGCTACACCTTC. This rearrangement joins TRBV6-5 to TRBJ1-2; D gene unclear. Germline assignment: CDR1 MNHEY and CDR2 SVGAGI. V shed 8 bases and J shed 3 bases, with 13 bases lying between them. The CDR3 extends over 13 amino acids.

This clone showed up just a few times. This chain links TRBV3-1 (or the pseudogene TRBV3-2) with TRBJ2-7; D assignment may be TRBD1 or TRBD2 (5 bases each). Germline V gene sequence: CDR1 LGHDT, CDR2 YNNKEL (reference sequence). The CDR3 extends over 15 amino acids. Trimming stripped 0 bases from V and 6 bases from J, with 15 bases between. In DNA, the CDR3 is TGTGCCAGCAGCCAAGATCCCGGGGCAGGGAGCGAGCAGTACTTC. This codes for CASSQDPGAGSEQYF.

The chain joins TRBV27 to TRBJ2-7; 8 bases align to TRBD1. Germline V lookup: CDR1 MNHEY, CDR2 SMNVEV (reference sequence). After removal of 11 bases from V and 1 base from J, the junction contained 16 bases not matched to a gene. The CDR3 consists of 16 residues. The CDR3 DNA sequence: TGTGCCCCCCTCGAACCGGAGACAGGGGATTCCTACGAGCAGTACTTC. Amino acid sequence: CAPLEPETGDSYEQYF.

This rearrangement joins TRBV12-1 to TRBJ1-5. TRBV12-1 is a known pseudogene. CDR3 size: 11 residues. In nucleotides, the CDR3 is TGTGCCAGAGAGAGCAATCAGCCCCAGCATTTT. It is translated as CARESNQPQHF.

The chain joins TRBV6-1 to TRBJ2-7; 8 bases are shared with TRBD1. V dropped 3 bases and J dropped 7; count of bases not matched to a gene: 11. The CDR3 totals 15 residues. Germline V lookup: CDR1 MNHNS, CDR2 SASEGT. This CDR3 is CASSEVGTGRLEQYF. The CDR3 coding sequence is TGTGCCAGCAGTGAGGTTGGGACAGGTCGCCTGGAGCAGTACTTC.

This sequence joins TRBV3-1 (or the pseudogene TRBV3-2) and TRBJ2-5; D remains ambiguous. With 0 bases removed from V and 2 bases from J, the gap between germline ends came to 7 bases. CDR1 LGHDT and CDR2 YNNKEL come from the germline V gene (reference sequence). The CDR3 extends over 14 amino acids. In nucleotides, the CDR3 is TGTGCCAGCAGCCAAGATCACAATCAAGAGACCCAGTACTTC. Residues: CASSQDHNQETQYF.

V usage is TRBV6-5 and J usage is TRBJ1-1; D not certain. CDR3 size: 11 residues. V was clipped by 11 bases and J by 5 bases, with 12 bases between them. Germline lookup yields CDR1 MNHEY and CDR2 SVGAGI. The CDR3 coding sequence is TGTGCCGCGTCACGGGATACTGAAGCTTTCTTT. Protein sequence: CAASRDTEAFF.